The entry below gives a single T cell receptor (beta chain) sequence along with its context. The data stem from a study of blood T cell repertoires in COVID-19. Study overall: Acute-phase and convalescent COVID-19 samples originated in the United States, Italy and Spain. In each case, the material was cDNA or gDNA derived from T cells, B-cell-depleted T cells, or PBMCs.

The Seattle patients, enrolled during active infection, were followed longitudinally. Authors' data handling: Amplified reference gene primers provided the basis for estimating nucleated cell counts. Produced via immunoSEQ multiplex PCR; TCRdb's table is partial and in-frame only. V and J calls and clone size are those listed in that table; D and trimming were worked out from the DNA. The table includes about 230,000 clones, 86% detected once. CDR3 length: 15 amino acids. Germline values: CDR1 SGHNT, CDR2 YYREEE (reference sequence). V trimming: 5 bases; J trimming: 5 bases; junction bases outside the gene matches: 9.

Material for sequencing was peripheral blood. The sequence was obtained from a man aged 45 to 65 with COVID-19, enrolled during active disease. V is TRBV5-4 and J is TRBJ2-2; 7 bases match TRBD1. CDR3 region: CASRRRQGRTGELFF. CDR3 nucleotides: TGTGCCAGCAGACGGAGACAGGGACGAACCGGGGAGCTGTTTTTT.